This record concerns one T cell receptor (beta chain) sequence. RNA in amounts of roughly 0.45 to 1 ug was reverse transcribed with random hexamers. Across 54 Vbeta and 13 Jbeta, immunoSEQ multiplex PCR amplified TCR beta CDR3. TCRdb passed the immunoSEQ multiplex PCR reads through MiXCR, listing each CDR3 protein once. The sample lists 150,000 to 200,000 distinct CDR3 sequences; roughly 94% were seen once. Trimming took 4 bases from V and 4 from J; bases not matched to a gene: 6. Germline V CDR1 and CDR2: LGHDT, YNNKEL (reference sequence). This CDR3 comprises 16 residues. This entry comes from a study of CD8 T cells in Susac syndrome. Both CD4+ and CD8+ T cells were negatively isolated, and TEMRA cells underwent FACS enrichment.

The source of this sequence is a human donor in good health. This chain connects TRBV3-1 to TRBJ2-6; TRBD1 matches 8 bases. The sequencing input was CD4+ T cells from PBMCs. The CDR3 nucleotides read TGTGCCAGCAGCCTCACAGGGGGAACCGGGGCCAACGTCCTGACTTTC. Protein: CASSLTGGTGANVLTF.